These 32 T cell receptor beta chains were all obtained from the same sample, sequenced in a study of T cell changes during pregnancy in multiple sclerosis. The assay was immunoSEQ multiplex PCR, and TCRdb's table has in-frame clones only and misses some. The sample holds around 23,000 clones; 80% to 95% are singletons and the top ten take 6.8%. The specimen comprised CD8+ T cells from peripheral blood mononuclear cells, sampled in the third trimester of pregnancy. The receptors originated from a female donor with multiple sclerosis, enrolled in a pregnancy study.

The DNA for the CDR3 is TGTGCCAGCAGCCTAGACTACAGGGGATGGAGGGACACTGAAGCTTTCTTT. Amino acids: CASSLDYRGWRDTEAFF. The V and J genes are TRBV28 and TRBJ1-1, with 7 bases matching TRBD1. The CDR3 covers 17 residues. The J segment lost 3 bases and the V segment lost 6 bases, leaving 16 bases of the junction unmatched. CDR1 and CDR2 from the germline V gene are MDHEN and SYDVKM.

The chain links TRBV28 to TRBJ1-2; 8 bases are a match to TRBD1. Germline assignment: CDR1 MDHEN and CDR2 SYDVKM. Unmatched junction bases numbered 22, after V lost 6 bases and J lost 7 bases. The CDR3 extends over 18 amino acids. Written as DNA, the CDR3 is TGTGCCAGCAGGACCACCTGGTCTGGACGACAGGGGATAGGTGGCTACACCTTC. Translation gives CASRTTWSGRQGIGGYTF.

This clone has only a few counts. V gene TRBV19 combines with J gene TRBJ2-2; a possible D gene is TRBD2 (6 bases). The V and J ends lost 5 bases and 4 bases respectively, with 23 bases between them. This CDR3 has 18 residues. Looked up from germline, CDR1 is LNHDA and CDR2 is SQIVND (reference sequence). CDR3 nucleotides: TGTGCCAGTAGTCCCGGCGGGACGGCTAGCAGAATCACCGGGGAGCTGTTTTTT. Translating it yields CASSPGGTASRITGELFF.

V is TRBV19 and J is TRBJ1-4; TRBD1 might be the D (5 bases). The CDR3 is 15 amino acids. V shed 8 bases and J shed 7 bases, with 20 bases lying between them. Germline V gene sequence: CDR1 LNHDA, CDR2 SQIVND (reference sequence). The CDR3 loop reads CASPTSRGVGEKLFF. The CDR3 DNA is TGTGCCAGTCCAACGTCACGGGGGGTGGGTGAAAAACTGTTTTTT.

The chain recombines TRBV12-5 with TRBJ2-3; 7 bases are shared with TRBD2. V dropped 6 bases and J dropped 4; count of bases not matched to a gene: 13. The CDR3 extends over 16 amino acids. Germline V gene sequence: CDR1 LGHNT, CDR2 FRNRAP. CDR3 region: CASGGSGALVPDTQYF. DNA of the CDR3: TGTGCTAGTGGGGGGAGCGGGGCCCTGGTCCCAGATACGCAGTATTTT.

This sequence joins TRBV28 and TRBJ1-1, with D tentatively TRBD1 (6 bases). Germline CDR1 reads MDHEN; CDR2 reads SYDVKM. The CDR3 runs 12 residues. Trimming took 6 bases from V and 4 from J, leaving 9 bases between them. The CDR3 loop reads CASSSRGTEAFF. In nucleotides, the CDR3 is TGTGCCAGCAGCTCCAGGGGCACTGAAGCTTTCTTT.

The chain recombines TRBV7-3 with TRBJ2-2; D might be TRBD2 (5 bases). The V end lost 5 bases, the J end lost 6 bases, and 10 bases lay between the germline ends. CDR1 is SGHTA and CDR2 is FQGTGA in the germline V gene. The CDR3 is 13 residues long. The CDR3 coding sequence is TGTGCCAGCAGCCCACTAGGACCCGGGGAGCTGTTTTTT. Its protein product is CASSPLGPGELFF.

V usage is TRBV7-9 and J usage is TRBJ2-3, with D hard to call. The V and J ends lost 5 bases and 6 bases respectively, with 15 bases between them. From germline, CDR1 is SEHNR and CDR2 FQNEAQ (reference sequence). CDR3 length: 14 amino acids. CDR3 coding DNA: TGTGCCAGCAGCCGACCCGACTCCCCTGATACGCAGTATTTT. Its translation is CASSRPDSPDTQYF.

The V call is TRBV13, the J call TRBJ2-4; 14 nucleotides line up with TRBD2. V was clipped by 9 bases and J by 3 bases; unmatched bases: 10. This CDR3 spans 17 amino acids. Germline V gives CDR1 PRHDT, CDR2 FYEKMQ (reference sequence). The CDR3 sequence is CASSGTSGSGDKNIQYF. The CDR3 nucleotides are TGTGCCAGTTCCGGGACTAGCGGGAGTGGGGACAAAAACATTCAGTACTTC.

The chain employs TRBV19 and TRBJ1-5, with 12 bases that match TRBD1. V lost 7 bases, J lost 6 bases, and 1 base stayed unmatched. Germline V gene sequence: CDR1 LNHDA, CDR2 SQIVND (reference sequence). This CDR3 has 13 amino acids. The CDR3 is CASMGQGAQPQHF. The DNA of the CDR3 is TGTGCCAGTATGGGACAGGGGGCTCAGCCCCAGCATTTT.

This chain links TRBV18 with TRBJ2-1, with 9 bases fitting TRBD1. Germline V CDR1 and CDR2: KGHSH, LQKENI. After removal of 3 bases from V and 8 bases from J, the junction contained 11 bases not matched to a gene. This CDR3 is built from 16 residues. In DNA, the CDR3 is TGTGCCAGCTCACCGGACAGGGGCGCTGTCCTACATGAGCAGTTCTTC. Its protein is CASSPDRGAVLHEQFF.

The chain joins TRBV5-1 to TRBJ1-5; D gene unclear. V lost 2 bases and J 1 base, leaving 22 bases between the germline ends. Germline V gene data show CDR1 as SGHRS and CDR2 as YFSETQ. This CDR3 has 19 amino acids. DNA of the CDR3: TGCGCCAGCAGCTTTGGAGGAGCCGCGAACCAGGAGAGCAATCAGCCCCAGCATTTT. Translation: CASSFGGAANQESNQPQHF.

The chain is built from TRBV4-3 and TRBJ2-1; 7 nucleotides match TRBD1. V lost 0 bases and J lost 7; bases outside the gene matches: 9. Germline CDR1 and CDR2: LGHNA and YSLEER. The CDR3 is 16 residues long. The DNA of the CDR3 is TGCGCCAGCAGCCAAGATACGGGACAGTGGGGTAATGAGCAGTTCTTC. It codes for CASSQDTGQWGNEQFF.

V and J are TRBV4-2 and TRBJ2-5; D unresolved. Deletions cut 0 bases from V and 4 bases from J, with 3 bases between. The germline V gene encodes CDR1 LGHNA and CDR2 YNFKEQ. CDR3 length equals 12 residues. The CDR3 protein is CASSQDRETQYF. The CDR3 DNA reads TGTGCCAGCAGCCAAGACCGAGAGACCCAGTACTTC.

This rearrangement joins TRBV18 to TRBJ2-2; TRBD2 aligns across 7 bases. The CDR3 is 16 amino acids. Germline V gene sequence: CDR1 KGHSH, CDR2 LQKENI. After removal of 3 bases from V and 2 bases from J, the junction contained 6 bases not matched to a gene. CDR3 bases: TGTGCCAGCTCACCCCCAGGCGGGAGCAACACCGGGGAGCTGTTTTTT. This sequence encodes CASSPPGGSNTGELFF.

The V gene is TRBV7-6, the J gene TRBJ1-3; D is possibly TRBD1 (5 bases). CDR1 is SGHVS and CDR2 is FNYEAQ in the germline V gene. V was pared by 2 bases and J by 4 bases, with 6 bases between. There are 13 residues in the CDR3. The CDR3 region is CASSLQGGNTIYF. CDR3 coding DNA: TGTGCCAGCAGCTTACAGGGAGGAAACACCATATATTTT.

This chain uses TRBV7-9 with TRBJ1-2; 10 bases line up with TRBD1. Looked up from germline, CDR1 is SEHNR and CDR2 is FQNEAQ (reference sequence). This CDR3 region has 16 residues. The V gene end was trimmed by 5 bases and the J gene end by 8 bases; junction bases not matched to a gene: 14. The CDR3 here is CASSGGTGAAGGGYTF. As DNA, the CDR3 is TGTGCCAGCAGCGGAGGGACAGGGGCCGCTGGAGGAGGCTACACCTTC.

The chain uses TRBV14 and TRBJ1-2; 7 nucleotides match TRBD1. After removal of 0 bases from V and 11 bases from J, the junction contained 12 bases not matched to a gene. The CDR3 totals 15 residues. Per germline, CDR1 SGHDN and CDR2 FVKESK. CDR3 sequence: CASSQEPSAGTEYTF. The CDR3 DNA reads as TGTGCCAGCAGCCAAGAACCCTCCGCCGGGACAGAGTACACCTTC.

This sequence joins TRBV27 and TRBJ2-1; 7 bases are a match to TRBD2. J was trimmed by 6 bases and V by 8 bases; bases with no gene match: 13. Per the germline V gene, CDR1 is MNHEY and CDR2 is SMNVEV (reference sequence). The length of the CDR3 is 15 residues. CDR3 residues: CASHRRREGRNEQFF. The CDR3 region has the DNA TGTGCCAGCCATCGGAGGAGGGAGGGCCGCAATGAGCAGTTCTTC.

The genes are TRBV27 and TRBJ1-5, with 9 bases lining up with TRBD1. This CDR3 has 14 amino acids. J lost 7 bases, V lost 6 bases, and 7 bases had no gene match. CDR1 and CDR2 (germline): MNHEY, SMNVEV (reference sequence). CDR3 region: CASSPQGARQPQHF. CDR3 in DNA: TGTGCCAGCAGCCCACAGGGGGCCCGCCAGCCCCAGCATTTT.

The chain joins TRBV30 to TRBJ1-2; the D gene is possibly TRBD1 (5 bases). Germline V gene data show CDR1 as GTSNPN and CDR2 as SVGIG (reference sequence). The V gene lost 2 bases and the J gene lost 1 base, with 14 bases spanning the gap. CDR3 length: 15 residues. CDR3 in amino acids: CAWSSTQDNNYGYTF. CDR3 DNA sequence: TGTGCCTGGAGTAGCACTCAGGACAATAACTATGGCTACACCTTC.

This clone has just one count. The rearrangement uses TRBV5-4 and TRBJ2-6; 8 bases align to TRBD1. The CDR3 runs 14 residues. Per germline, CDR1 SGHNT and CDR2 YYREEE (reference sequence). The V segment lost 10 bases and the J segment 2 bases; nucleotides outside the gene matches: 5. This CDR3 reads CASRTGTGANVLTF. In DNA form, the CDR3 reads TGTGCCTCTCGGACAGGGACTGGGGCCAACGTCCTGACTTTC. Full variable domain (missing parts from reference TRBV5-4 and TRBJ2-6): ETGVTQSPTHLIKTRGQQVTLRCSSQSGHNTVSWYQQALGQGPQFIFQYYREEENGRGNFPPRFSGLQFPNYSSELNVNALELDDSALYLCASRTGTGANVLTFGAGSRLTVL.

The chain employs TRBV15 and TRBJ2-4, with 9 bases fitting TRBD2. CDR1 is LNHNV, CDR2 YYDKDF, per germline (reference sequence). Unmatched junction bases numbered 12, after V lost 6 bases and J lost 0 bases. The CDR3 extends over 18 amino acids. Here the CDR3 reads CATRKTAGGTLAKNIQYF. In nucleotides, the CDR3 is TGTGCCACCAGGAAAACGGCGGGGGGGACGCTAGCCAAAAACATTCAGTACTTC.

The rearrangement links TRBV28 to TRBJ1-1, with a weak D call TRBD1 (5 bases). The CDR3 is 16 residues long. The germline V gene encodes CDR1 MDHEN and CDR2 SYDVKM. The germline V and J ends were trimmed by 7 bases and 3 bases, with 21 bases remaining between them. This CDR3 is CASTSPRTRGDTEAFF. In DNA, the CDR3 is TGTGCCAGCACCTCGCCCCGCACCCGGGGGGACACTGAAGCTTTCTTT.

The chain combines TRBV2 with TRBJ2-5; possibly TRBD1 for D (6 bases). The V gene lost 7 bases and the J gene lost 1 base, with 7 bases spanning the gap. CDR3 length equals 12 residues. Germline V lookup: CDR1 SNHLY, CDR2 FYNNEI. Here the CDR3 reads CASTGVQETQYF. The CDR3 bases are TGTGCCAGCACAGGGGTCCAAGAGACCCAGTACTTC.

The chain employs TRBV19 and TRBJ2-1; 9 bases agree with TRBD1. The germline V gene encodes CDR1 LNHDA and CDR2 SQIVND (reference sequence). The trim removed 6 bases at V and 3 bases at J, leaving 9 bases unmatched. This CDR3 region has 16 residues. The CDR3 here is CASSNRDRVLYNEQFF. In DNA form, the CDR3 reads TGTGCCAGTAGCAACCGGGACAGGGTACTCTACAATGAGCAGTTCTTC.

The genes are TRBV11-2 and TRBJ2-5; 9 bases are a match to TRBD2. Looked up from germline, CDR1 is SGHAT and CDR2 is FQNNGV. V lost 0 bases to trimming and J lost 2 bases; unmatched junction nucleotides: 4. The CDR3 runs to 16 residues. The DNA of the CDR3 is TGTGCCAGCAGCTTAGATAGCGGGGGCATACAAGAGACCCAGTACTTC. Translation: CASSLDSGGIQETQYF.

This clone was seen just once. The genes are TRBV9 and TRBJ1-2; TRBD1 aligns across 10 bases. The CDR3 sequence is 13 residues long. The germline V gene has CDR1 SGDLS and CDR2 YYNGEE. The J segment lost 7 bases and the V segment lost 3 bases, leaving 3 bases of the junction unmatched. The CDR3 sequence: CASSAGTGVGYTF. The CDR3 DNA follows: TGTGCCAGCAGCGCTGGGACAGGGGTTGGCTACACCTTC.

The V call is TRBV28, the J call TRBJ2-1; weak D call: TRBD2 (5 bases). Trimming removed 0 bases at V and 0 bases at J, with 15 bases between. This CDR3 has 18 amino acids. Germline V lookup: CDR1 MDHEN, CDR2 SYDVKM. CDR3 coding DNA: TGTGCCAGCAGTTTATGGAGGAGGTACGAAAGCTCCTACAATGAGCAGTTCTTC. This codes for CASSLWRRYESSYNEQFF.

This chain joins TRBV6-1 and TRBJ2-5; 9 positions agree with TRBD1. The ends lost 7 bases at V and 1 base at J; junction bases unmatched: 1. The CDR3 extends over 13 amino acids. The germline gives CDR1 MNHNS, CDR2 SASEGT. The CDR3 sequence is CASNRGLQETQYF. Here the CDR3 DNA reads TGTGCCAGCAACAGGGGGCTCCAAGAGACCCAGTACTTC.

The CDR3: CASSFAAGGLVEQFF. CDR3 DNA sequence: TGTGCCAGCAGCTTTGCAGCGGGAGGATTAGTTGAGCAGTTCTTC. The chain employs TRBV7-8 and TRBJ2-1, with TRBD2 matching 9 bases. This CDR3 has 15 residues. The J segment lost 9 bases and the V segment lost 3 bases, leaving 9 bases of the junction unmatched. Germline assignment: CDR1 SGHVS and CDR2 FQNEAQ.

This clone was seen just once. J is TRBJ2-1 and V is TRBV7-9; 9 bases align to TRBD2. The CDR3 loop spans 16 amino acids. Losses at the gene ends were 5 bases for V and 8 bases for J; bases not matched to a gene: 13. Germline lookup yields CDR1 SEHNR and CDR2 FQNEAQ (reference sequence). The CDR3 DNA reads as TGTGCCAGCAGCCCCTGGGATAGCGGGAGAATGGATGAGCAGTTCTTC. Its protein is CASSPWDSGRMDEQFF.